The source of this T cell receptor beta chain is a study of blood T cell repertoires in COVID-19. Assay used: immunoSEQ multiplex PCR; TCRdb lists only in-frame clones, some missing. The table lists fewer than 450,000 clones, around 86% of them singletons. CDR1 is SQVTM and CDR2 is ANQGSEA in the germline V gene. This CDR3 spans 17 amino acids. J gave up 3 bases and V 0 bases, and 7 bases lay outside the gene matches. The clonotype was recovered from a woman in her forties or fifties with COVID-19, enrolled during active disease. The sequenced sample was peripheral blood. This chain connects TRBV29-1 to TRBJ2-2; 10 positions match TRBD2. The CDR3 DNA sequence: TGCAGCGTTGAAGATCGGGCTAGCGGGAGTCACACCGGGGAGCTGTTTTTT. Translation: CSVEDRASGSHTGELFF.